This T cell receptor beta chain originates from a study of blood T cell repertoires in COVID-19. CDR1 and CDR2 from the germline V gene are KGHDR and SFDVKD. Trimming removed 7 bases from V and 1 base from J, with 14 bases in between. This CDR3 is built from 15 residues. The assay was immunoSEQ multiplex PCR, and TCRdb's table has in-frame clones only and misses some. The table has tens of thousands of clones, 70% to 85% seen once. The sequence came from a man in his fifties or sixties with acute or convalescent COVID-19. The gene calls are TRBV24-1 and TRBJ2-3; D possibly corresponds to TRBD2 (6 bases). Sequencing was done on a sample of peripheral blood. DNA for the CDR3: TGTGCCACCAGCATGGGGGGTAGCGGCACAGATACGCAGTATTTT. It encodes CATSMGGSGTDTQYF.